The T cell receptor (beta chain) under discussion was sequenced for a study of graft-versus-host responses after intestinal transplantation. Notes on the study in general: GvH clone levels peaked in circulation, and this peak was associated with early post-transplant HvG declines.

Using immunoSEQ multiplex PCR, the repertoire was profiled, and TCRdb retains in-frame clones only, with some absent. The sample contains under 85,000 clones, 85% to 95% of which appear only once. In the case of this clone: Its specificity is unknown.

The receptor's source is a human donor who received an intestinal transplant. The source material was unstimulated CD8+ T cells sorted from spleen or lymph node cells, sampled before intestinal transplant.

This CDR3 reads CASSPQGLAANAYEQYF. CDR3 nucleotides: TGTGCCAGCAGCCCACAGGGACTAGCGGCAAATGCCTACGAGCAGTACTTC. This chain connects TRBV9 to TRBJ2-5; 11 bases line up with TRBD2. The J call may be faulty, since TRBJ2-7 better matches the DNA end. The germline CDR1 and CDR2 sequences are SGDLS and YYNGEE. The CDR3 runs to 17 residues.